The T cell receptor beta chain under discussion was sequenced for a study of blood T cell repertoires in COVID-19. Profiled with immunoSEQ multiplex PCR; TCRdb holds only in-frame clones, not every one. The sample gives approximately 350,000 clones, around 86% of which show up once; about 5.4% is in the top ten. This CDR3 is 15 amino acids long. Germline CDR1 reads GTSNPN; CDR2 reads SVGIG (reference sequence). Germline trimming cut 2 bases from V and 6 bases from J; bases unmatched to any gene: 10. The origin of this receptor is a woman between 50 and 59 years old who had recovered from COVID-19. Sequenced material: PBMCs or T cells enriched from blood (not recorded which). The V call is TRBV30, the J call TRBJ2-7, with 10 nucleotides matching TRBD1. Written as DNA, the CDR3 is TGTGCCTGGAGTTATAGCGGGACAGGGGCCGGCGAGCAGTACTTC. Encoded protein: CAWSYSGTGAGEQYF.